This T cell receptor (beta chain) was retrieved from a study of early T cells in non-severe SARS-CoV-2 infection. This clonotype was counted a few times. TCRdb called the 5' RACE reads again in MiXCR, with one record for every CDR3 protein. This table holds approximately 45,000 distinct CDR3 sequences, 7.1% found once. This clonotype originated in an adult who was a healthcare worker with PCR-confirmed SARS-CoV-2 infection or an uninfected control (not recorded which). The sample taken for sequencing was whole blood.

The CDR3 sequence: CASSLPTWGAPNTGELFF. The DNA of the CDR3 is TGTGCCAGCAGCTTACCTACCTGGGGGGCCCCGAACACCGGGGAGCTGTTTTTT. The gene calls are TRBV11-2 and TRBJ2-2; D possibly matches TRBD1 or TRBD2 (6 bases each). The CDR3 is 18 residues long. Germline CDR1 is SGHAT and CDR2 is FQNNGV. V dropped 2 bases and J dropped 0 bases, with 16 bases sitting between them.